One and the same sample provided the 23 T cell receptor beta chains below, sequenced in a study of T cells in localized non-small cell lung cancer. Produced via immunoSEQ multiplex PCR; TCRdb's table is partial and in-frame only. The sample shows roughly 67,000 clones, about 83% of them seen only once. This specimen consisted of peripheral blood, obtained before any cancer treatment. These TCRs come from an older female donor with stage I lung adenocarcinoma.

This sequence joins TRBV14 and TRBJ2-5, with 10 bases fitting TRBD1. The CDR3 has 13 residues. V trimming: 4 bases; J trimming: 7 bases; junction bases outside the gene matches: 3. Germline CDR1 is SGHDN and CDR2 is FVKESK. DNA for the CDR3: TGTGCCAGCAGCCTACGGGACAGGGGGACCCAGTACTTC. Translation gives CASSLRDRGTQYF. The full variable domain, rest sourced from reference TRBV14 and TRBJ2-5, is EAGVTQFPSHSVIEKGQTVTLRCDPISGHDNLYWYRRVMGKEIKFLLHFVKESKQDESGMPNNRFLAERTGGTYSTLKVQPAELEDSGVYFCASSLRDRGTQYFGPGTRLLVL.

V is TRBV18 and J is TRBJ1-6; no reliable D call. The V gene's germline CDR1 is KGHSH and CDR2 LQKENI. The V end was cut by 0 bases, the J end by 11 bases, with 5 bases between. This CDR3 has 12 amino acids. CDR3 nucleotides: TGTGCCAGCTCACCACCGCTGGCACCCCTCCACTTT. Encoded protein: CASSPPLAPLHF.

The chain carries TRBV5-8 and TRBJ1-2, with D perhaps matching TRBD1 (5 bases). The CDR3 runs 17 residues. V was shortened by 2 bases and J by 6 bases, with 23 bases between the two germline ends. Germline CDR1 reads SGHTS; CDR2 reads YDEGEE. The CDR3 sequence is CASSFLKGISTVDGYTF. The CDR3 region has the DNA TGTGCCAGCAGCTTCCTTAAAGGGATCTCGACAGTTGATGGCTACACCTTC.

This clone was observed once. CDR3 protein: CSVEVGGPGSGELFF. CDR3 DNA: TGCAGCGTTGAAGTAGGAGGGCCCGGGTCCGGGGAGCTGTTTTTT. The chain employs TRBV29-1 and TRBJ2-2; perhaps TRBD2 as D (6 bases). V lost 1 base, J lost 6 bases, and 15 bases lay in between. CDR1 and CDR2 (germline): SQVTM, ANQGSEA. This CDR3 has 15 amino acids.

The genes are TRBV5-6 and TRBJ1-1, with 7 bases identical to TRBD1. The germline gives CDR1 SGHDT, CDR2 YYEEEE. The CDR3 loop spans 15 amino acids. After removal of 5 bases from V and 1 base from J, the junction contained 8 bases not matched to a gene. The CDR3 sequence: CASSLSGTANTEAFF. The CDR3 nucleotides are TGTGCCAGCAGTCTCTCCGGGACAGCGAACACTGAAGCTTTCTTT.

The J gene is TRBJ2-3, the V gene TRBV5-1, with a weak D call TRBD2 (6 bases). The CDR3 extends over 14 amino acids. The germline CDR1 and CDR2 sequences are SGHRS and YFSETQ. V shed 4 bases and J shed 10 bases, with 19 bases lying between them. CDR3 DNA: TGCGCCAGCAGCCTAATGGGACTGAACATTGCGCAGTATTTT. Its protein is CASSLMGLNIAQYF.

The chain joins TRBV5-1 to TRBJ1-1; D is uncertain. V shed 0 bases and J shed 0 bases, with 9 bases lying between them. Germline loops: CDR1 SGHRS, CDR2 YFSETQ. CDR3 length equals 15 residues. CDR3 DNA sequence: TGCGCCAGCAGCTTGGGACGGACCATGAACACTGAAGCTTTCTTT. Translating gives CASSLGRTMNTEAFF.

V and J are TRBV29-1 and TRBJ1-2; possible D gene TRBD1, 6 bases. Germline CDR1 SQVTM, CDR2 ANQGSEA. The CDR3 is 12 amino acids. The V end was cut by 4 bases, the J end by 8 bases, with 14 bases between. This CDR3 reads CSVVWGAGGYTF. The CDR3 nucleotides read TGCAGCGTTGTGTGGGGGGCAGGGGGCTACACCTTC.

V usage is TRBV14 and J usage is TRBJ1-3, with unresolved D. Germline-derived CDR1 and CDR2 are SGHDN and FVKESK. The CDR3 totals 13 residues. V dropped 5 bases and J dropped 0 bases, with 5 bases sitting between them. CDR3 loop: CASSVSSGNTIYF. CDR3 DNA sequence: TGTGCCAGCAGCGTAAGCTCTGGAAACACCATATATTTT.

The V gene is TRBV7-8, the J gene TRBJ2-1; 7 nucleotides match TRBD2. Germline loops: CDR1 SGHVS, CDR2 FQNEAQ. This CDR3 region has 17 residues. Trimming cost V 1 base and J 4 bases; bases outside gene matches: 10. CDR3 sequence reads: CASSLVGRLADYNEQFF. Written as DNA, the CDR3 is TGTGCCAGCAGCTTAGTCGGCCGACTAGCTGATTACAATGAGCAGTTCTTC.

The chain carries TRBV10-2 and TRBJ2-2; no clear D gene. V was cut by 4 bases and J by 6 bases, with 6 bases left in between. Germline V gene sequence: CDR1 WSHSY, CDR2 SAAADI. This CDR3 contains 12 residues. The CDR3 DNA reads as TGCGCCAGCAGTGGGACGGCCGGGGAGCTGTTTTTT. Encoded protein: CASSGTAGELFF.

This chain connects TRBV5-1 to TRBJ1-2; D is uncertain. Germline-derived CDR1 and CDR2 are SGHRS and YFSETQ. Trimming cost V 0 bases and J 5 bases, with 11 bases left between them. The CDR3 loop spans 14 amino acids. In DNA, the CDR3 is TGCGCCAGCAGCTTGGCTCAGGTAGAATATGGCTACACCTTC. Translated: CASSLAQVEYGYTF.

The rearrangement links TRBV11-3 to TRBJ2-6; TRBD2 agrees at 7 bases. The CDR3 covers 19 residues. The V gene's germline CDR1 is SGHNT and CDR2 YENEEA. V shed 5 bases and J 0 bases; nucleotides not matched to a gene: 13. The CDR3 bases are TGTGCCAGCAGCCCAAAGCGGGAAAGAGCGAACTCTGGGGCCAACGTCCTGACTTTC. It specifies CASSPKRERANSGANVLTF.

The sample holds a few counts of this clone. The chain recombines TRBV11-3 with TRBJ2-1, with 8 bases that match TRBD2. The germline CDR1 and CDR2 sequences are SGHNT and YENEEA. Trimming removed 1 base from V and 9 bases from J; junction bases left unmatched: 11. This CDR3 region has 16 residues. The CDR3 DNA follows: TGTGCCAGCAGCTTAGCAGCGGGAGCTAGGGGCGGTGAGCAGTTCTTC. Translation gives CASSLAAGARGGEQFF.

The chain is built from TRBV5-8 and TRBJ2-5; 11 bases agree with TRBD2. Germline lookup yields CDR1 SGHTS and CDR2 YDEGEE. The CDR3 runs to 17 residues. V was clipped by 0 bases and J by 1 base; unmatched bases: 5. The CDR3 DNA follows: TGTGCCAGCAGCTTGGCCTTAGCGGGAGGGCCCCAAGAGACCCAGTACTTC. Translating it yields CASSLALAGGPQETQYF. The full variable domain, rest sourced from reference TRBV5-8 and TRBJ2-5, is EAGVTQSPTHLIKTRGQQATLRCSPISGHTSVYWYQQALGLGLQFLLWYDEGEERNRGNFPPRFSGRQFPNYSSELNVNALELEDSALYLCASSLALAGGPQETQYFGPGTRLLVL.

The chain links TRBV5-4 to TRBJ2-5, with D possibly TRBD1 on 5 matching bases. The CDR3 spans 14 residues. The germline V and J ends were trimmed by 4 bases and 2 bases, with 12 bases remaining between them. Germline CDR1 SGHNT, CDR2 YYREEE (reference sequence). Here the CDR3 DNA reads TGTGCCAGCAGCCGACAGACAGAACAAGAGACCCAGTACTTC. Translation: CASSRQTEQETQYF. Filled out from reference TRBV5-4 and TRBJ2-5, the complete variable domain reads ETGVTQSPTHLIKTRGQQVTLRCSSQSGHNTVSWYQQALGQGPQFIFQYYREEENGRGNFPPRFSGLQFPNYSSELNVNALELDDSALYLCASSRQTEQETQYFGPGTRLLVL.

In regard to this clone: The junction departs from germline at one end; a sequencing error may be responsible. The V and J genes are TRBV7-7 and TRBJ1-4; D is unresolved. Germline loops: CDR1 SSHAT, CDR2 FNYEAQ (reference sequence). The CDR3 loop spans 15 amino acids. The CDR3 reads CASSLAGGVNEKLFF. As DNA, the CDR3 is TGTGCTAGCAGCTTAGCGGGTGGAGTTAATGAAAAACTGTTTTTT.

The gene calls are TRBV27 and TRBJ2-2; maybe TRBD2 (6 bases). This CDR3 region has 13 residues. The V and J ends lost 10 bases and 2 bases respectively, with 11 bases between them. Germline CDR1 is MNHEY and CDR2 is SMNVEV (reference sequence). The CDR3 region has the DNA TGTGCCACCAGGAGGGGAAACACCGGGGAGCTGTTTTTT. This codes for CATRRGNTGELFF.

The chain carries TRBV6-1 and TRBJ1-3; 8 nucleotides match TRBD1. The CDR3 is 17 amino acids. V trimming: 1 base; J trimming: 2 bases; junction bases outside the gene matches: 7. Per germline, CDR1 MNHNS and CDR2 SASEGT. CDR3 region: CASSEVWTGRTGNTIYF. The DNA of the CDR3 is TGTGCCAGCAGTGAAGTGTGGACAGGGCGGACTGGAAACACCATATATTTT.

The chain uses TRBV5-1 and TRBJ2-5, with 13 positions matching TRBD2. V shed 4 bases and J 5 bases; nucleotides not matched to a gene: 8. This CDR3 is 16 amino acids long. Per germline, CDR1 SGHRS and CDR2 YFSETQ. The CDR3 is CASSLMTSGGRETQYF. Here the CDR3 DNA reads TGCGCCAGCAGCCTCATGACTAGCGGGGGGCGCGAGACCCAGTACTTC.

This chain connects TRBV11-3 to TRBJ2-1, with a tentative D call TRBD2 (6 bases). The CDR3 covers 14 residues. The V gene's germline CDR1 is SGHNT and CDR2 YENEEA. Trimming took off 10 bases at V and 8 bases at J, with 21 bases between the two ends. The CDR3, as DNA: TGTGCCACAACGACCCCGGGACTTCAGGATGAGCAGTTCTTC. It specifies CATTTPGLQDEQFF. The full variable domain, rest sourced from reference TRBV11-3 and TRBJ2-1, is EAGVVQSPRYKIIEKKQPVAFWCNPISGHNTLYWYLQNLGQGPELLIRYENEEAVDDSQLPKDRFSAERLKGVDSTLKIQPAELGDSAVYLCATTTPGLQDEQFFGPGTRLTVL.

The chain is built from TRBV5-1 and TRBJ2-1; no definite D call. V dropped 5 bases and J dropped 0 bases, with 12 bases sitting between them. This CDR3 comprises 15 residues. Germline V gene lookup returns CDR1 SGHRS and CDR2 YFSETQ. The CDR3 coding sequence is TGCGCCAGCAGTTTTGATGTTAGCTCCTACAATGAGCAGTTCTTC. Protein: CASSFDVSSYNEQFF.

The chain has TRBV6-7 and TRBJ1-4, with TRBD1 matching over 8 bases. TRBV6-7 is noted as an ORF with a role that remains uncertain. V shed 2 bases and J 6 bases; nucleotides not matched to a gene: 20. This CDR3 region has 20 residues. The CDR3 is CASSYLPLIAGGSIDEKLFF. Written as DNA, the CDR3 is TGTGCCAGCAGTTACCTCCCCCTTATAGCAGGGGGCTCAATTGATGAAAAACTGTTTTTT.